The 11 T cell receptor beta chains listed next were all sequenced from one sample in a study of T cells in Graves' hyperthyroidism and ophthalmopathy. Using RNA transcripts as the source, TCR beta CDR3 regions were amplified. A set of HTBI primers served as the primers for a first-round RT-PCR of the TCR CDR3. One entry per CDR3 protein, called by TCRdb with MiXCR from the multiplex PCR reads. Of 610,000 or so distinct CDR3 sequences detected, just over 45% appear once; the ten largest clones hold roughly 8.2%. Sequencing was performed on peripheral blood or thyroid tissue (not recorded which). These receptors came from a woman aged 18-29 years with Graves' hyperthyroidism.

As regards this clonotype: This could be a read error, since a much larger clone is one nucleotide away. Without the conserved terminal phenylalanine or tryptophan, this CDR3 likely stems from a read error. The chain couples TRBV5-8 to TRBJ1-2; a possible D gene is TRBD1 (5 bases). V lost 1 base and J lost 2, with 9 bases in between. Germline CDR1 is SGHTS and CDR2 is YDEGEE. The CDR3 spans 14 residues. Here the CDR3 reads CASSLPGGNYGYTL. The CDR3 DNA sequence: TGTGCCAGCAGCTTGCCGGGGGGGAACTATGGCTACACCCTC.

This clonotype was recorded at least ten times. This chain uses TRBV15 with TRBJ2-5; the D gene is possibly TRBD1 (6 bases). This CDR3 comprises 19 residues. Trimming removed 1 base from V and 0 bases from J, with 21 bases in between. Per germline, CDR1 LNHNV and CDR2 YYDKDF (reference sequence). The CDR3 sequence is CATSRAPPGQKLYQETQYF. As DNA, the CDR3 is TGTGCCACCAGCAGAGCCCCCCCCGGACAGAAGCTGTACCAAGAGACCCAGTACTTC.

This clonotype appeared many times. The V gene is TRBV13, the J gene TRBJ1-1; D is perhaps TRBD1 (5 bases). CDR1 and CDR2 (germline): PRHDT, FYEKMQ (reference sequence). The CDR3 is 15 residues long. The V gene lost 4 bases and the J gene lost 7 bases, with 19 bases spanning the gap. The CDR3 DNA reads TGTGCCAGCAGCTACCCCATCGGGGCTGAGGGTGAAGCTTTCTTT. It specifies CASSYPIGAEGEAFF.

Ten or more counts support this clonotype. The chain links TRBV29-1 to TRBJ1-2; 8 nucleotides agree with TRBD1. Germline CDR1 is SQVTM and CDR2 is ANQGSEA. The V segment lost 4 bases and the J segment 5 bases; nucleotides outside the gene matches: 6. The CDR3 is 13 amino acids. The CDR3 protein is CSVGGDRRYGYTF. CDR3 sequence (DNA): TGCAGCGTTGGAGGGGACAGGAGATATGGCTACACCTTC.

This clonotype was seen ten or more times. The chain carries TRBV5-6 and TRBJ1-4; D gene ambiguous. The V gene lost 1 base and the J gene lost 6 bases, with 10 bases spanning the gap. From germline, CDR1 is SGHDT and CDR2 YYEEEE. This CDR3 spans 14 amino acids. As DNA, the CDR3 is TGTGCCAGCAGCTTGAAGGGTAGCGATGAAAAACTGTTTTTT. Residues: CASSLKGSDEKLFF.

This clonotype came up many times. This chain joins TRBV4-2 and TRBJ1-2; D is unclear. Trimming pared 1 base from V and 3 bases from J, leaving 6 bases between. Germline V CDR1 and CDR2: LGHNA, YNFKEQ. The CDR3 runs to 13 residues. The CDR3, as DNA: TGTGCCAGCAGCCAAGTGGGAGACTATGGCTACACCTTC. Protein: CASSQVGDYGYTF.

The V call is TRBV4-2, the J call TRBJ1-4; D is uncertain. Looked up from germline, CDR1 is LGHNA and CDR2 is YNFKEQ. The CDR3 is 17 amino acids. The V end was cut by 5 bases, the J end by 6 bases, with 22 bases between. CDR3 DNA: TGTGCCAGCAGCTTAACGCGGGGTTTAGGGCCAGATGAAAAACTGTTTTTT. This encodes CASSLTRGLGPDEKLFF.

The chain carries TRBV20-1 and TRBJ2-3; 7 bases agree with TRBD1. The V gene end was trimmed by 2 bases and the J gene end by 6 bases; junction bases not matched to a gene: 8. CDR3 length: 14 amino acids. In germline, CDR1 is DFQATT, CDR2 SNEGSKA (reference sequence). The CDR3 region has the DNA TGCAGTGCTAGAAGGTTTCTAGGGGGCGATACGCAGTATTTT. This codes for CSARRFLGGDTQYF.

V and J are TRBV5-1 and TRBJ1-1, with unresolved D. V was cut by 3 bases and J by 1 base, with 10 bases left in between. The CDR3 runs to 14 residues. Per the germline V gene, CDR1 is SGHRS and CDR2 is YFSETQ. The CDR3 spells CASSSQEPNTEAFF. DNA for the CDR3: TGCGCCAGCAGCTCCCAGGAGCCGAACACTGAAGCTTTCTTT. The variable domain in full, completed from reference TRBV5-1 and TRBJ1-1, reads KAGVTQTPRYLIKTRGQQVTLSCSPISGHRSVSWYQQTPGQGLQFLFEYFSETQRNKGNFPGRFSGRQFSNSRSEMNVSTLELGDSALYLCASSSQEPNTEAFFGQGTRLTVV.

In the case of this clonotype: Since no conserved phenylalanine or tryptophan closes the CDR3, a read error is the likely cause. The limits of the CDR3 on the DNA are not certain, so only TCRdb's listed CDR3 is given. The chain recombines TRBV7-9 with TRBJ1-4. The CDR3 length is 11 residues, termini included. Germline V gene lookup returns CDR1 SEHNR and CDR2 FQNEAQ (reference sequence). CDR3 in amino acids: CASSTWTEDLY.

This clonotype was seen more than once but under ten times. The gene calls are TRBV7-9 and TRBJ2-3; 8 nucleotides line up with TRBD1. The germline V gene has CDR1 SEHNR and CDR2 FQNEAQ (reference sequence). The CDR3 loop spans 14 amino acids. J was trimmed by 2 bases and V by 3 bases; bases with no gene match: 1. The CDR3 is CASSFRGPTDTQYF. The CDR3, as DNA: TGTGCCAGCAGCTTCAGGGGGCCCACAGATACGCAGTATTTT. Full variable domain (missing parts from reference TRBV7-9 and TRBJ2-3): DTGVSQNPRHKITKRGQNVTFRCDPISEHNRLYWYRQTLGQGPEFLTYFQNEAQLEKSRLLSDRFSAERPKGSFSTLEIQRTEQGDSAMYLCASSFRGPTDTQYFGPGTRLTVL.